A single sample gave rise to the 2 T cell receptor beta chains below, sequenced in a study of monozygotic twins with inflammatory bowel disease. TCRdb processed the 5' RACE reads again and assigns one entry to each CDR3 protein, with no DNA. This sample's table reports around 150,000 distinct CDR3 sequences. Sequencing input: blood. The receptor set was obtained from a human donor with ulcerative colitis or Crohn's disease, or a healthy co-twin of an affected twin (not recorded which).

The chain combines TRBV28 with TRBJ1-5; TCRdb names TRBD1, which stays unverified in the absence of DNA. In germline, CDR1 is MDHEN, CDR2 SYDVKM. The CDR3 totals 14 residues. CDR3 sequence: CASSLSQGYQPQHF.

The chain joins TRBV18 to TRBJ1-2. This CDR3 has 13 amino acids. The V gene's germline CDR1 is KGHSH and CDR2 LQKENI. The CDR3 spells CASSPPGGEGYTF.